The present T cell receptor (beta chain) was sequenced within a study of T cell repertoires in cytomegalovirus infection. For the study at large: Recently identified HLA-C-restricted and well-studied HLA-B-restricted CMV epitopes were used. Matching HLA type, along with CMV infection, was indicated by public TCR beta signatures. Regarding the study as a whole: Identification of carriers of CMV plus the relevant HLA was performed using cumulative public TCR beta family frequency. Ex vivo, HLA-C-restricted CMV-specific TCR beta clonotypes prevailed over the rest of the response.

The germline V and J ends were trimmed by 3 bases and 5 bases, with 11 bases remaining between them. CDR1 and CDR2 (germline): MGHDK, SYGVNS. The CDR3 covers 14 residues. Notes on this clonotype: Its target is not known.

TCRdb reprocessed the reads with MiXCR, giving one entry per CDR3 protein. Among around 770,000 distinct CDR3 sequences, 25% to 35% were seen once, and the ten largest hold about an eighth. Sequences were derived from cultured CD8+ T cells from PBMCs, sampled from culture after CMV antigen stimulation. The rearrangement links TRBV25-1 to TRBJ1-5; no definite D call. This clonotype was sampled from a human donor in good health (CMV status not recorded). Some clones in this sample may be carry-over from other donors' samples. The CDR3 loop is CASSETAGHQPQHF. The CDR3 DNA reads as TGTGCCAGCAGTGAGACGGCCGGGCATCAGCCCCAGCATTTT.